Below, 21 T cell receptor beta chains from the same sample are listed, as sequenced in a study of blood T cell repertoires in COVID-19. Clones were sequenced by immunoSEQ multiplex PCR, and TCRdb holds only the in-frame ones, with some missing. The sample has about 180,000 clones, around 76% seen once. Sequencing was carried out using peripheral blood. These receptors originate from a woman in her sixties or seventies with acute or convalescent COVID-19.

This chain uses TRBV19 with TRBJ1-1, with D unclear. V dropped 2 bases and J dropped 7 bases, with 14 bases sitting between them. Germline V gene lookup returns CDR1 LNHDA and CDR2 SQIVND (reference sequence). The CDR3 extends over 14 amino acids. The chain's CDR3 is CASSINPQNYEAFF. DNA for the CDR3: TGTGCCAGTAGTATAAATCCGCAGAATTATGAAGCTTTCTTT. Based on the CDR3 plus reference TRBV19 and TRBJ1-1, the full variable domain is DGGITQSPKYLFRKEGQNVTLSCEQNLNHDAMYWYRQDPGQGLRLIYYSQIVNDFQKGDIAEGYSVSREKKESFPLTVTSAQKNPTAFYLCASSINPQNYEAFFGQGTRLTVV.

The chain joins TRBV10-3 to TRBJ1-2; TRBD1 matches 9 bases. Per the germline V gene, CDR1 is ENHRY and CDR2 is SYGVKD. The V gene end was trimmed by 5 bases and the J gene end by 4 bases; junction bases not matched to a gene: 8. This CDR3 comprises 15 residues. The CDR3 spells CAISNTGGASYGYTF. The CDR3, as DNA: TGTGCCATCAGTAATACAGGGGGCGCAAGCTATGGCTACACCTTC.

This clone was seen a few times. The CDR3 bases are TGTGCCAGCAGCCAAGGCCCTATGAGTACTGAAGCTTTCTTT. Its protein product is CASSQGPMSTEAFF. The genes are TRBV14 and TRBJ1-1; D is ambiguous. The germline CDR1 and CDR2 sequences are SGHDN and FVKESK. V was clipped by 1 base and J by 5 bases, with 11 bases between them. The CDR3 is 14 amino acids.

The CDR3 loop is CASSSAGGAEGYTF. The CDR3 nucleotides are TGCGCCAGCAGCTCGGCAGGGGGCGCGGAAGGCTACACCTTC. V gene TRBV5-1 combines with J gene TRBJ1-2, with 8 bases identical to TRBD1. Germline V gives CDR1 SGHRS, CDR2 YFSETQ. V was clipped by 3 bases and J by 8 bases; unmatched bases: 9. The CDR3 has 14 residues.

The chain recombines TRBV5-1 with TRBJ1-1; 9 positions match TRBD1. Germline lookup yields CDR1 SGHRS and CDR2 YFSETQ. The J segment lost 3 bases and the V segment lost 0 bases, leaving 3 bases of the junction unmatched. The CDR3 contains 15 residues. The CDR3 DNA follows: TGCGCCAGCAGCTTGGTGACAGGGGGTTACACTGAAGCTTTCTTT. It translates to CASSLVTGGYTEAFF.

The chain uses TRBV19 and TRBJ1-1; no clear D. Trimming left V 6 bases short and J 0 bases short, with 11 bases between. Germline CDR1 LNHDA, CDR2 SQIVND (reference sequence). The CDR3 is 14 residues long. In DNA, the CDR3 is TGTGCCAGTAGCCTCCAGGCCTTGAACACTGAAGCTTTCTTT. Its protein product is CASSLQALNTEAFF.

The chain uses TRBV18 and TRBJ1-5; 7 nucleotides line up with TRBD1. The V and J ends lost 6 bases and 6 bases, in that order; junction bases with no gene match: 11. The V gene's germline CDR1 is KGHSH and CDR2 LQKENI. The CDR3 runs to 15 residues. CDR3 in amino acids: CASSPDRVGVQPQHF. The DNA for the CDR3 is TGTGCCAGCTCGCCTGACAGGGTGGGAGTTCAGCCCCAGCATTTT.

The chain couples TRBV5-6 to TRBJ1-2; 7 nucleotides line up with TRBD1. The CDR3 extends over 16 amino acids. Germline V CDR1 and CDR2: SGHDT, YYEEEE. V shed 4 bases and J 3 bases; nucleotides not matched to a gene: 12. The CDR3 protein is CASSPPVGGRYYGYTF. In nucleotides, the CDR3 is TGTGCCAGCAGCCCCCCTGTAGGGGGCCGTTACTATGGCTACACCTTC.

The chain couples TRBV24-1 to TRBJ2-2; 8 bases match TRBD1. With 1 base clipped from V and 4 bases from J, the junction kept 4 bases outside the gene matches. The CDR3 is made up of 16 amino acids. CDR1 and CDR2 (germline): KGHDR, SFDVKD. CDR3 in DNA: TGTGCCACCAGTGATTTTCAGGGGGCTCGCACCGGGGAGCTGTTTTTT. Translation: CATSDFQGARTGELFF.

DNA for the CDR3: TGTGCCAGCAGCTTAGGTCCCCGGGGGAGCGGGAGTTCTGAGACCCAGTACTTC. This gives the protein CASSLGPRGSGSSETQYF. The chain has TRBV7-9 and TRBJ2-5; TRBD2 matches 8 bases. V was clipped by 1 base and J by 5 bases; unmatched bases: 15. Germline V gene sequence: CDR1 SEHNR, CDR2 FQNEAQ (reference sequence). The CDR3 loop spans 18 amino acids. Full variable domain (outside the CDR3, taken from reference TRBV7-9 and TRBJ2-5): DTGVSQNPRHKITKRGQNVTFRCDPISEHNRLYWYRQTLGQGPEFLTYFQNEAQLEKSRLLSDRFSAERPKGSFSTLEIQRTEQGDSAMYLCASSLGPRGSGSSETQYFGPGTRLLVL.

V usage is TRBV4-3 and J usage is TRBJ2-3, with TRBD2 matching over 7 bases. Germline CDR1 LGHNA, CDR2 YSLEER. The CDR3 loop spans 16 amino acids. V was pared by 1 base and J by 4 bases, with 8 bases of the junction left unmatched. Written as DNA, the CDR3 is TGCGCCAGCAGCCAAGGGTCGCGACTAGCAGCAGATACGCAGTATTTT. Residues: CASSQGSRLAADTQYF.

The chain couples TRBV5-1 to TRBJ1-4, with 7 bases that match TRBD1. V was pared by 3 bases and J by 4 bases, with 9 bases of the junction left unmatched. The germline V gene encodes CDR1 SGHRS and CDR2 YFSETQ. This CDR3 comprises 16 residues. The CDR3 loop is CASSWARDRNNEKLFF. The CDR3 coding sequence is TGCGCCAGCAGCTGGGCCAGGGACAGAAATAATGAAAAACTGTTTTTT.

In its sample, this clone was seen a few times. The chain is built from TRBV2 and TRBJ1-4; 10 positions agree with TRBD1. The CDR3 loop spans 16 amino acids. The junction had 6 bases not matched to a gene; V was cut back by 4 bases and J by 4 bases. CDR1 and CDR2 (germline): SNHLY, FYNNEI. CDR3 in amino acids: CASSGGTGARNEKLFF. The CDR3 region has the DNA TGTGCCAGCAGTGGCGGGACAGGGGCTCGTAATGAAAAACTGTTTTTT.

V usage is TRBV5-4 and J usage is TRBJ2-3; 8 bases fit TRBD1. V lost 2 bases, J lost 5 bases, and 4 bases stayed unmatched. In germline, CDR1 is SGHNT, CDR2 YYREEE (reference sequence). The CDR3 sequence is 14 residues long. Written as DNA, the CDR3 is TGTGCCAGCAGCTTTCCAGGGGGCAAAGATACGCAGTATTTT. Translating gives CASSFPGGKDTQYF.

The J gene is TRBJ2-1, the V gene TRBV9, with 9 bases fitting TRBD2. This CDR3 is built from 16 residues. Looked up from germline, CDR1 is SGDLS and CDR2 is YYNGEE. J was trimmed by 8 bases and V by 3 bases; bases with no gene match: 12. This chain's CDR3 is CASSALGRGGIYEQFF. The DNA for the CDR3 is TGTGCCAGCAGCGCGCTAGGGCGGGGGGGCATATATGAGCAGTTCTTC.

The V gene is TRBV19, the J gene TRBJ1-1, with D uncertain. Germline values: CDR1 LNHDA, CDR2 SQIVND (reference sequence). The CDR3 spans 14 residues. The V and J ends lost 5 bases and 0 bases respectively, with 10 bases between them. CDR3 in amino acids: CASSYRGMNTEAFF. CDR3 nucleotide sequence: TGTGCCAGTAGTTATCGCGGAATGAACACTGAAGCTTTCTTT. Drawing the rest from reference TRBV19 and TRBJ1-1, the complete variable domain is DGGITQSPKYLFRKEGQNVTLSCEQNLNHDAMYWYRQDPGQGLRLIYYSQIVNDFQKGDIAEGYSVSREKKESFPLTVTSAQKNPTAFYLCASSYRGMNTEAFFGQGTRLTVV.

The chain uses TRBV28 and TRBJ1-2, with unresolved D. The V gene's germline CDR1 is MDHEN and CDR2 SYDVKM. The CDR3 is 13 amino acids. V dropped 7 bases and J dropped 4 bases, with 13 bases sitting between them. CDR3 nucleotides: TGTGCCAGCACCCGCGGCCCGCCCTATGGCTACACCTTC. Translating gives CASTRGPPYGYTF.

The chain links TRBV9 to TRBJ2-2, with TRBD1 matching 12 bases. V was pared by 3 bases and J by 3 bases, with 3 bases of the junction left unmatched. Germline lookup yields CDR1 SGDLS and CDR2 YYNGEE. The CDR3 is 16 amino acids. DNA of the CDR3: TGTGCCAGCAGCGAGGGACAGGGGGCCGACACCGGGGAGCTGTTTTTT. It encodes CASSEGQGADTGELFF.

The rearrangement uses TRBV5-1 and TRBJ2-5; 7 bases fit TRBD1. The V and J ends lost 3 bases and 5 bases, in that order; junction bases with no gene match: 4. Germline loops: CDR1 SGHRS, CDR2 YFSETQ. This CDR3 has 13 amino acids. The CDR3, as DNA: TGCGCCAGCAGCTCACAGGGGTTGGAGACCCAGTACTTC. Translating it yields CASSSQGLETQYF.

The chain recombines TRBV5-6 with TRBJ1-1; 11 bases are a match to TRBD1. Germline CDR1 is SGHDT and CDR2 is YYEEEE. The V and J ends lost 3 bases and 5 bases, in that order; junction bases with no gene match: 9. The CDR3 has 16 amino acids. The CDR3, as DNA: TGTGCCAGCAGCTGGGGGACAGGGGGTGTCGGGACTGAAGCTTTCTTT. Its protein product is CASSWGTGGVGTEAFF. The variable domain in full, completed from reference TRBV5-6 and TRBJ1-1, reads DAGVTQSPTHLIKTRGQQVTLRCSPKSGHDTVSWYQQALGQGPQFIFQYYEEEERQRGNFPDRFSGHQFPNYSSELNVNALLLGDSALYLCASSWGTGGVGTEAFFGQGTRLTVV.

The CDR3 protein is CAWSVRLLGGELFF. Here the CDR3 DNA reads TGTGCCTGGAGTGTACGTCTTCTCGGCGGGGAGCTGTTTTTT. This chain joins TRBV30 and TRBJ2-2; D gene uncertain. Trimming removed 0 bases from V and 7 bases from J, with 12 bases in between. Germline CDR1 reads GTSNPN; CDR2 reads SVGIG (reference sequence). The CDR3 is made up of 14 amino acids.